This TCR beta chain originates from a study of identical twins. General observations from the study: Conclusions came from cross-sectional statistical analysis, not from following the same donors. The abundant beta clonotypes from cord blood had fewer insertions, and memory repertoires had none of this.

Germline V CDR1 and CDR2: DFQATT, SNEGSKA (reference sequence). The CDR3 is 12 amino acids. The V end lost 4 bases, the J end lost 7 bases, and 11 bases lay between the germline ends. TCRdb re-called the 5' RACE reads through MiXCR, storing one row per CDR3 protein. The repertoire holds 470,000 or so distinct CDR3 sequences, 20% to 25% seen once, with over 2.5% in the top ten. In the case of this clonotype: Antigen unknown.

These sequences were also reported in another study, on T cells expressing NK-cell markers. From that paper: It was sorted CD3+CD56-NKG2C+, CD3+CD56+NKG2C- and CD3+CD56+NKG2C+ T cells that provided the TCR beta repertoires. HCMV specificity was not established for the expanded NKG2C+ T cell clones.

The receptor was derived from a woman aged 18-30 years in good health. The V gene is TRBV20-1, the J gene TRBJ2-1; D unresolved. Source material: CD4+ T cells sorted from blood. The CDR3 is CSATPTLNEQFF. CDR3 in DNA: TGCAGTGCTACCCCGACACTAAATGAGCAGTTCTTC.